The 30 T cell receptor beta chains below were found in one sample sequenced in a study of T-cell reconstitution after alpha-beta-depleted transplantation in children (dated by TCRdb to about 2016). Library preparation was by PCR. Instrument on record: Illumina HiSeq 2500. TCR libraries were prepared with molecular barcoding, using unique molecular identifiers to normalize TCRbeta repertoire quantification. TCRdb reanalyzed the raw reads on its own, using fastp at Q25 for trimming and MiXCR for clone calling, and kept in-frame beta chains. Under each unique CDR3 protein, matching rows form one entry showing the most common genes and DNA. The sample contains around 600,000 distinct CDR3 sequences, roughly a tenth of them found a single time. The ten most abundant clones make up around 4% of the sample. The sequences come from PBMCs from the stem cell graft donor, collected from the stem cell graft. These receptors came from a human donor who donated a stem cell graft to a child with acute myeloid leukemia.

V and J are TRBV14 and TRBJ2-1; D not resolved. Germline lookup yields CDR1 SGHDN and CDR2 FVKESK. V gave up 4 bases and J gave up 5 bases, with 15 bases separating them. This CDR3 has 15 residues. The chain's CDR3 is CASSPLLAQNNEQFF. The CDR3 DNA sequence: TGTGCCAGCAGCCCCCTTTTAGCCCAGAACAATGAGCAGTTCTTC.

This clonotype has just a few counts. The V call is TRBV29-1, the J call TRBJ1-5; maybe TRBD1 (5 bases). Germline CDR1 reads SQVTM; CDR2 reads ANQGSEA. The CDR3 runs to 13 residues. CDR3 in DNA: TGCAGTTCTAGTGGAGGGGCCAATCAGCCCCAGCATTTT. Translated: CSSSGGANQPQHF.

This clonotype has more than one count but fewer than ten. The CDR3 DNA follows: TGCAGCGTTGGGGGAAGGGGCAATCAGCCCCAGCATTTT. Amino acids: CSVGGRGNQPQHF. V gene TRBV29-1 combines with J gene TRBJ1-5; D unclear. Trimming removed 4 bases at V and 2 bases at J, with 9 bases between. The CDR3 totals 13 residues. The germline CDR1 and CDR2 sequences are SQVTM and ANQGSEA.

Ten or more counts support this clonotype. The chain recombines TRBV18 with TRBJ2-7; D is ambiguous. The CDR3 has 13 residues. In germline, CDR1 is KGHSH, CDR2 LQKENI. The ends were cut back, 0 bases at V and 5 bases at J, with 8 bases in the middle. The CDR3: CASSPPSTHEQYF. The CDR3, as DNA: TGTGCCAGCTCACCACCGTCCACACACGAGCAGTACTTC.

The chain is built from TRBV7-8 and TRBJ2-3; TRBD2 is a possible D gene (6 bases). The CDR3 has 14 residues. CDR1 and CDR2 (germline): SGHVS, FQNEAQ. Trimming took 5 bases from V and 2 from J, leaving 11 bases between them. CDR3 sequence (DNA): TGTGCCAGCAGCCTCGGACTAAACACAGATACGCAGTATTTT. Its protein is CASSLGLNTDTQYF.

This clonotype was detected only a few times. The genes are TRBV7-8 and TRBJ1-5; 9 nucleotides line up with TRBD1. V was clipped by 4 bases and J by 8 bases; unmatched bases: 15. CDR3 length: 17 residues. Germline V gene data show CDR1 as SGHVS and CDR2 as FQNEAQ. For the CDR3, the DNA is TGTGCCAGCAGCTCCGCCGTCAGAGGGACAGGGAGTGAGCCCCAGCATTTT. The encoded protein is CASSSAVRGTGSEPQHF.

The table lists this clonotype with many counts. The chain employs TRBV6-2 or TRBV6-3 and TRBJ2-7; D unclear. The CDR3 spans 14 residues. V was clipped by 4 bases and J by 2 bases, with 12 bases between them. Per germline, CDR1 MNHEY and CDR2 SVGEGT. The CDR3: CASSSDNRPYEQYF. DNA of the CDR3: TGTGCCAGCAGTTCCGACAATCGACCCTACGAGCAGTACTTC.

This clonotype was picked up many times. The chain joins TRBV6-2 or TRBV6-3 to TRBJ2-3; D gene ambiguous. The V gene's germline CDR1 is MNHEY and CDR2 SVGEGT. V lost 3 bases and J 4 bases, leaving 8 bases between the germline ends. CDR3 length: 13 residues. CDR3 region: CASSYRRPDTQYF. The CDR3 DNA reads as TGTGCCAGCAGTTATCGGAGACCAGATACGCAGTATTTT.

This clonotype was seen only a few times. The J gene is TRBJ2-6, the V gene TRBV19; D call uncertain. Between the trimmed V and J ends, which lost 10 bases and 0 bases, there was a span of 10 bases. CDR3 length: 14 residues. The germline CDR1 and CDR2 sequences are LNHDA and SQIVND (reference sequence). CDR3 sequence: CANVPRSGANVLTF. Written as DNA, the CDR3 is TGTGCCAATGTACCCCGCTCTGGGGCCAACGTCCTGACTTTC.

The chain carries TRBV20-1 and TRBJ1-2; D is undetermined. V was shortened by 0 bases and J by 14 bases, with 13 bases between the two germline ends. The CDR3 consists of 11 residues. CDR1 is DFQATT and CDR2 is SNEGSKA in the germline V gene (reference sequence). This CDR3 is CSARDTVQATF. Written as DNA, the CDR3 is TGCAGTGCTAGAGATACGGTTCAGGCTACCTTC.

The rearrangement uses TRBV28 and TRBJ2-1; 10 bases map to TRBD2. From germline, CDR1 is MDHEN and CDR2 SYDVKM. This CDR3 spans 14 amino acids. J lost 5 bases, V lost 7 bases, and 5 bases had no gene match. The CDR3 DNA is TGTGCCAGCAAAGCGGGAGGGCCTGACAATGAGCAGTTCTTC. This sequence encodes CASKAGGPDNEQFF.

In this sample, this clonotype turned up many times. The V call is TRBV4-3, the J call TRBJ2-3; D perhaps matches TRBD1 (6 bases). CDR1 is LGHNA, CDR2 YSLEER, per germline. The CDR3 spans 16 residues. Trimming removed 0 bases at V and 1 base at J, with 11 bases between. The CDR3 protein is CASSQDLPGGTDTQYF. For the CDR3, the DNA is TGCGCCAGCAGCCAAGATTTGCCAGGGGGCACAGATACGCAGTATTTT.

CDR3 bases: TGTGCCAGCAGCCTATTGTCGAGGAAAACTGAAGCTTTCTTT. This codes for CASSLLSRKTEAFF. The gene calls are TRBV14 and TRBJ1-1; D ambiguous. The CDR3 spans 14 residues. Trimming stripped 4 bases from V and 5 bases from J, with 14 bases between. In germline, CDR1 is SGHDN, CDR2 FVKESK.

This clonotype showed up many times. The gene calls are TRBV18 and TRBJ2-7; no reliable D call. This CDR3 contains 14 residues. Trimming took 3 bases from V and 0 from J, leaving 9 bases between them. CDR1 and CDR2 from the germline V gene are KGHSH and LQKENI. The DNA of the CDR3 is TGTGCCAGCTCACCGAGCATGAGCTCCTACGAGCAGTACTTC. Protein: CASSPSMSSYEQYF.

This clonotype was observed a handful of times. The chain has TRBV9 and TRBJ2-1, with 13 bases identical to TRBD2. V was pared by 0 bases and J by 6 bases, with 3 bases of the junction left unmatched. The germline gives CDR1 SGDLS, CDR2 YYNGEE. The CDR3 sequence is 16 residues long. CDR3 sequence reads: CASSVATSGGANEQFF. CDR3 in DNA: TGTGCCAGCAGCGTAGCTACTAGCGGGGGGGCCAATGAGCAGTTCTTC. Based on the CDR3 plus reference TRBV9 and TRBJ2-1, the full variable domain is DSGVTQTPKHLITATGQRVTLRCSPRSGDLSVYWYQQSLDQGLQFLIQYYNGEERAKGNILERFSAQQFPDLHSELNLSSLELGDSALYFCASSVATSGGANEQFFGPGTRLTVL.

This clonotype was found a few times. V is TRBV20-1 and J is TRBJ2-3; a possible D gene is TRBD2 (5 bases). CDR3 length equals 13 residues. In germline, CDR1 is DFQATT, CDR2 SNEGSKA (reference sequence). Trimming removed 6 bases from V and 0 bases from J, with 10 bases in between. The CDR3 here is CSARESSTDTQYF. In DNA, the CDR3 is TGCAGTGCGAGGGAGTCAAGCACAGATACGCAGTATTTT.

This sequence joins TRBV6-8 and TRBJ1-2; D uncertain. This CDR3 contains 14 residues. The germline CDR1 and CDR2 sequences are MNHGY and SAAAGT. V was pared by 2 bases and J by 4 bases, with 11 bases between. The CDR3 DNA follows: TGTGCCAGCAGTTACGAAAAGCGCCGCTATGGCTACACCTTC. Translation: CASSYEKRRYGYTF.

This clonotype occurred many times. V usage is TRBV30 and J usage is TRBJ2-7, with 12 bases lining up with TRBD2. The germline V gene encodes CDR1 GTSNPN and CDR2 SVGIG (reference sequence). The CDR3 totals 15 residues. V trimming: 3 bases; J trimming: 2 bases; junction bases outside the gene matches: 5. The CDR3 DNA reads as TGTGCCTGGAGACTAGCGGGAGGTAACCCCTACGAGCAGTACTTC. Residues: CAWRLAGGNPYEQYF.

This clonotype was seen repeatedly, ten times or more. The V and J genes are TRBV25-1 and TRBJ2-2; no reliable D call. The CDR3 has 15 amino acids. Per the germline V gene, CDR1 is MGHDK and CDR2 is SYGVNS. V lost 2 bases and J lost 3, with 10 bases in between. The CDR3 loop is CASSEGHGYTGELFF. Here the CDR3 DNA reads TGTGCCAGCAGTGAAGGCCACGGGTACACCGGGGAGCTGTTTTTT.

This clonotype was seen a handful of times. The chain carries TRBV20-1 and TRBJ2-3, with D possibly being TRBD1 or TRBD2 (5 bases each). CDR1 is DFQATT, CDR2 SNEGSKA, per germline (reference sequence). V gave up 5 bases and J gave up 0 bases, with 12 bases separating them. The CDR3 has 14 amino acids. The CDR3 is CSAPLGTSTDTQYF. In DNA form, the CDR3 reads TGCAGTGCTCCCCTTGGGACCAGCACAGATACGCAGTATTTT.

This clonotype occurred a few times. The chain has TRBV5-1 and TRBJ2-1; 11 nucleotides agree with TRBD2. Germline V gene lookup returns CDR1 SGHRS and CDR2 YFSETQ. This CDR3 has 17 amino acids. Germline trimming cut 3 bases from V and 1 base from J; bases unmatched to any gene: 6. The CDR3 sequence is CASSSGTSGPSYNEQFF. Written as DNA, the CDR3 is TGCGCCAGCAGCTCCGGGACTAGCGGTCCATCCTACAATGAGCAGTTCTTC.

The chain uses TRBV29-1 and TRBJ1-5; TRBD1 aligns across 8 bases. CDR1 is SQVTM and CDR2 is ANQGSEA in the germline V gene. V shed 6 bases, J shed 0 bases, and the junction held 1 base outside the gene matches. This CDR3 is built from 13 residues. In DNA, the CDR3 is TGCAGCGTCACAGGGGGTAGCAATCAGCCCCAGCATTTT. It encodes CSVTGGSNQPQHF.

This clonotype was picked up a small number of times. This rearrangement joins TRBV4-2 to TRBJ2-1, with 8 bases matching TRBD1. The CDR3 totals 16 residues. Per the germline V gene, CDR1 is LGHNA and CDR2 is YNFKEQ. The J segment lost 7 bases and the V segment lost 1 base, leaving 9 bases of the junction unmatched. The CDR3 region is CASSQAGGREANEQFF. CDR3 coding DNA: TGTGCCAGCAGCCAAGCAGGGGGCAGGGAGGCGAATGAGCAGTTCTTC.

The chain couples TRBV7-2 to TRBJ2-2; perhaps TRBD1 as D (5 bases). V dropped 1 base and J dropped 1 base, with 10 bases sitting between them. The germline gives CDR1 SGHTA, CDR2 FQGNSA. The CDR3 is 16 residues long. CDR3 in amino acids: CASSLDWQGNTGELFF. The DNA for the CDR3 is TGTGCCAGCAGCTTAGATTGGCAGGGGAACACCGGGGAGCTGTTTTTT. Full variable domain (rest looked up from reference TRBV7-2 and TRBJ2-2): GAGVSQSPSNKVTEKGKDVELRCDPISGHTALYWYRQSLGQGLEFLIYFQGNSAPDKSGLPSDRFSAERTGGSVSTLTIQRTQQEDSAVYLCASSLDWQGNTGELFFGEGSRLTVL.

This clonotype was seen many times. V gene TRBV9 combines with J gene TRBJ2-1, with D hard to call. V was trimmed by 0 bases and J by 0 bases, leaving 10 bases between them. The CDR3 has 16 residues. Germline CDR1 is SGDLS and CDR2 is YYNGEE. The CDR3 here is CASSVVSLSSYNEQFF. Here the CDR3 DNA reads TGTGCCAGCAGCGTAGTTTCCTTAAGCTCCTACAATGAGCAGTTCTTC.

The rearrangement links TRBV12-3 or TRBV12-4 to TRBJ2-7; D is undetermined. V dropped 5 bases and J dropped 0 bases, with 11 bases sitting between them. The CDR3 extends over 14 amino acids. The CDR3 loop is CASSPRTASYEQYF. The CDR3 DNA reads TGTGCCAGCAGTCCCCGGACGGCCTCCTACGAGCAGTACTTC.

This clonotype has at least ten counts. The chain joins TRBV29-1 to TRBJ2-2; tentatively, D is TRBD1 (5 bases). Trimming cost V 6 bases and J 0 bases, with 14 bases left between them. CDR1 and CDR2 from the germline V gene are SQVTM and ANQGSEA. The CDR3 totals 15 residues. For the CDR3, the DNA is TGCAGCGTCAAGTCCAGGGCCGCGAACACCGGGGAGCTGTTTTTT. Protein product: CSVKSRAANTGELFF.

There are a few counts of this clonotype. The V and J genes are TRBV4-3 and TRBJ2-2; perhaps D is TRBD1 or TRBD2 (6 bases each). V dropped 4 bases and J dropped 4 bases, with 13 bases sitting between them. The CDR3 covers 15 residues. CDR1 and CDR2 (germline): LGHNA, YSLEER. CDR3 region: CASSPGARTTGELFF. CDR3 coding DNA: TGCGCCAGCAGCCCGGGGGCCCGGACCACCGGGGAGCTGTTTTTT.

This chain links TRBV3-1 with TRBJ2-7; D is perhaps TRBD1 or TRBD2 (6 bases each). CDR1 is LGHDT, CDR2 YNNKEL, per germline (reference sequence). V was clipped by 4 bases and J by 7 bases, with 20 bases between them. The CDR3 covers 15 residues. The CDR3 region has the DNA TGTGCCAGCAGCCGAACCTCTAACGGAGGGGGGGAGCAGTACTTC. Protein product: CASSRTSNGGGEQYF.

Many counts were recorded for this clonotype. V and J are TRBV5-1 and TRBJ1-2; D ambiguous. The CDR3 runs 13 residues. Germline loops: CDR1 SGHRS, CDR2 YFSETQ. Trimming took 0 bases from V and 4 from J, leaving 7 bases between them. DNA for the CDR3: TGCGCCAGCAGCTTGGGCACCAGCTATGGCTACACCTTC. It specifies CASSLGTSYGYTF.